The present T cell receptor (beta chain) was sequenced within a study of human T cells and chemical hapten exposure. Source study methods: Samples had a median of approximately 89,000 TCRs, ranging roughly 23,224 to 750,000. TCRdb analysed the RACE reads with MiXCR anew, one entry per CDR3 protein. TCRdb, not the original authors, processed these V and J calls. The sample shows more than 70,000 distinct CDR3 sequences, 12% of them seen only once. This clonotype was found once. The antigen is not known. This may be a read error, as it is one base from a much larger clone. Study-wide findings and caveats: In comparison with controls, expanded TCRs gave rise to a significantly larger number of large CDR3 similarity clusters. With DPC sensitization, TCRs exceeding 1 in 1000 frequency showed no change.

Germline V gene sequence: CDR1 SGHVS, CDR2 FQNEAQ. The CDR3 sequence is 15 residues long. The time point is: patch test 1, 2 weeks after DPC sensitization. Regarding treatment: therapeutic diphenylcyclopropenone sensitization with weekly scalp DPC. The receptor's source is a woman in her sixties with alopecia areata. Some clones in this sample may be carry-over from other donors' samples. The V gene is TRBV7-8, the J gene TRBJ1-1, with D hard to call. Material: whole blood, obtained in connection with sensitization to the hapten diphenylcyclopropenone (DPC). The CDR3, as DNA: TGTGTCAGCAGCTTAATCGCAGGTAATAACGCTGAAGCTTTCTTT. Its protein product is CVSSLIAGNNAEAFF.